This is a list of T cell receptor beta chains from one sample in a study of identical twins. TCRdb ran MiXCR on the 5' RACE reads and lists one entry per CDR3 protein. In the table there are roughly 220,000 distinct CDR3 sequences, 6.5% of which are singletons. These data were also filed under a second study, of T cells expressing NK-cell markers.

Sequenced: CD8+ T cells sorted from blood. These receptors all stem from a woman between 18 and 29 years old in good health. The CDR3 runs from the conserved cysteine through the conserved F or W. Each record gives: CDR3 DNA, CDR3 protein, J gene, V gene, D gene, clone size. The D gene is left open where the match is weak. Clone size is stated in some rows and not others, as once, few, many or a class when expanded.

TGTGCCAGCAGTCCCTTGGCGGCCCGGAGCTCCTACAATGAGCAGTTCTTC | CASSPLAARSSYNEQFF | TRBJ2-1 | TRBV6-1 | NA | few
TGTGCCAGCAGCCCTACGGCGGGGGGGCCCCAGTTCTTC | CASSPTAGGPQFF | TRBJ2-1 | TRBV7-9 | TRBD2 | NA
TGTGCCAGCAGCCCCCCGACAGGGCGACTCTCCTACAATGAGCAGTTCTTC | CASSPPTGRLSYNEQFF | TRBJ2-1 | TRBV7-9 | TRBD1 | NA
TGTGCCAGTAGTATTGGACTAGCGGGTTCCTACGAGCAGTACTTC | CASSIGLAGSYEQYF | TRBJ2-7 | TRBV19 | TRBD2 | NA
TGTGCCAGCTCATCGTGGACGGATCAAGAGACCCAGTACTTC | CASSSWTDQETQYF | TRBJ2-5 | TRBV18 | NA | NA
TGCGCCAGCAGCAGATCCGGGGGGGAGCAGTTCTTC | CASSRSGGEQFF | TRBJ2-1 | TRBV4-1 | TRBD2 | NA
TGTGCTAGTGTCCAACGGGACAGCGAAACAGAGAGCTCCTACGAGCAGTACTTC | CASVQRDSETESSYEQYF | TRBJ2-7 | TRBV12-5 | TRBD1 | NA
TGTGCCAGCAGCTTAGATGACGGCCCTAATCAGCCCCAGCATTTT | CASSLDDGPNQPQHF | TRBJ1-5 | TRBV7-2 | NA | NA
TGTGCCAGCAGCTTAGCAGGACTTCCTTACGAGCAGTACTTC | CASSLAGLPYEQYF | TRBJ2-7 | TRBV7-2 | NA | many
TGTGCCATAGACGGGGGGGTCCGCCTCTACGAGCAGTACTTC | CAIDGGVRLYEQYF | TRBJ2-7 | TRBV6-1 | TRBD2 | once
TGTGCCAGCAGCCAAGTTCCGCGACAGAAGGACGGCTACACCTTC | CASSQVPRQKDGYTF | TRBJ1-2 | TRBV3-1 | NA | many
TGTGCCAGCAGTCCAACGCTTCCCGGGGATACGCAGTATTTT | CASSPTLPGDTQYF | TRBJ2-3 | TRBV12-3/TRBV12-4 | NA | few
TGTGCCAGCTGCGCTCGGACGGCACCCTACGAGCAGTACTTC | CASCARTAPYEQYF | TRBJ2-7 | TRBV7-8 | NA | NA
TGTGCCAGCAGACGCGAGGGCTACGAGCAGTACTTC | CASRREGYEQYF | TRBJ2-7 | TRBV12-3/TRBV12-4 | NA | NA
TGTGCCAGCAGTTTGACAGTCTCTGGAAACACCATATATTTT | CASSLTVSGNTIYF | TRBJ1-3 | TRBV12-3/TRBV12-4 | NA | many
TGTGCCAGCAGACTCCGCAATAGCGGGAGGACGAACACCGGGGAGCTGTTTTTT | CASRLRNSGRTNTGELFF | TRBJ2-2 | TRBV12-3/TRBV12-4 | TRBD2 | NA
TGCAGTGCTAGAGAAACCTCTTACTATGGCTACACCTTC | CSARETSYYGYTF | TRBJ1-2 | TRBV20-1 | NA | few
TGTGCCATCAGTGCTGGGGGGACTGGCTACACCTTC | CAISAGGTGYTF | TRBJ1-2 | TRBV10-3 | NA | NA
TGTGCCAGCAGTGAATTCGGAAATGAGCAGTTCTTC | CASSEFGNEQFF | TRBJ2-1 | TRBV25-1 | NA | many
TGTGCCTGGAGAAAGGACTCCCGCTTGGACGGGGAGCTGTTTTTT | CAWRKDSRLDGELFF | TRBJ2-2 | TRBV30 | NA | NA
TGTGCTAGTGGTTTTGACATTCAGTACTTC | CASGFDIQYF | TRBJ2-4 | TRBV12-5 | NA | many
TGTGCCAGCAGTTACTCGACTAGCGGCAAGTACAATGAGCAGTTCTTC | CASSYSTSGKYNEQFF | TRBJ2-1 | TRBV6-2/TRBV6-3 | TRBD2 | many
TGTGCCAGCAGCCGACCGCGCGGTGAAGCTTTCTTT | CASSRPRGEAFF | TRBJ1-1 | TRBV11-2 | NA | few
TGTGCCAGCAGTTCTAGCGTCGATGAGCAGTTCTTC | CASSSSVDEQFF | TRBJ2-1 | TRBV6-2/TRBV6-3 | NA | many
TGTGCCAGCAGCGTCGGAGGGGAAAATGAAAAACTGTTTTTT | CASSVGGENEKLFF | TRBJ1-4 | TRBV9 | NA | NA